This entry is about one T cell receptor (beta chain). Antigen: not known. CDR3 size: 15 residues. Germline loops: CDR1 MDHEN, CDR2 SYDVKM. V lost 3 bases and J lost 3; bases outside the gene matches: 3. The data were obtained in a study of immune evolution from preneoplasia to lung adenocarcinoma. Whole-study findings and limits: Later-stage lesions appeared to have more T cells, more diversity, less clonality. KRAS-mutant nodules had the highest T cell clonality. Normal lung had the highest top T cell clone frequencies.

Measured with immunoSEQ multiplex PCR; TCRdb has only the in-frame clones, and not every one. The table shows around 2,500 clones, with 80% to 85% occurring only once. Between about 2013 and 2018, patients underwent resection in Japan or China. The TCR comes from a person aged 55-80 years with lung adenocarcinoma. The material sequenced was FFPE lung adenocarcinoma in situ tissue. The gene calls are TRBV28 and TRBJ1-5; 9 nucleotides match TRBD1. The CDR3 DNA reads TGTGCCAGCAGTTTCTGGGACAGGGACAATCAGCCCCAGCATTTT. Translated: CASSFWDRDNQPQHF.